The rows below give T cell receptor beta chains drawn from one sample of a study of radiotherapy plus CTLA-4 blockade in lung cancer. Measured with immunoSEQ multiplex PCR; TCRdb has only the in-frame clones, and not every one. The sample records tens of thousands of clones, about 72% being singletons. The source material was peripheral blood, sampled from a patient treated with radiotherapy plus ipilimumab. These TCRs come from a human donor with non-small cell lung cancer who had a complete response to radiotherapy plus ipilimumab. CDR3s include the opening cysteine and the closing phenylalanine or tryptophan. The D gene is left open where the match is weak. Rows may omit the clone size; those that give it use once, few, many or a size class.

d_call	clone_size	j_call	v_call	cdr3_aa	cdr3_nt
TRBD2	-	TRBJ2-1	TRBV5-6	CASSLASGSKLGEQFF	TGTGCCAGCAGCTTGGCTAGCGGGAGTAAGTTGGGTGAGCAGTTCTTC
-	once	TRBJ2-2	TRBV19	CASSIQQGGAGELFF	TGTGCCAGTAGTATCCAGCAGGGGGGGGCCGGGGAGCTGTTTTTT
TRBD1	few	TRBJ1-4	TRBV6-5	CASGSQGIGNEKLFF	TGTGCCAGCGGCTCACAGGGGATCGGGAATGAAAAACTGTTTTTT
-	-	TRBJ2-1	TRBV5-1	CASATGEPYNEQFF	TGCGCCAGCGCGACGGGGGAACCCTACAATGAGCAGTTCTTC
TRBD1	-	TRBJ1-5	TRBV6-1	CASSVRGHDQPQHF	TGTGCCAGCAGTGTCAGGGGGCATGATCAGCCCCAGCATTTT
TRBD1	few	TRBJ1-6	TRBV10-1	CASSSGTGRNSPLHF	TGCGCCAGCAGCTCCGGGACAGGGCGAAATTCACCCCTCCACTTT
TRBD2	-	TRBJ2-1	TRBV5-4	CASSSSGRADNEQFF	TGTGCCAGCAGCTCTAGCGGGAGGGCCGATAATGAGCAGTTCTTC
-	-	TRBJ1-3	TRBV6-1	CASKPGNTIYF	TGTGCCAGCAAGCCGGGAAACACCATATATTTT
TRBD1	-	TRBJ2-5	TRBV2	CASSGDSQETQYF	TGTGCCAGCAGTGGGGACAGCCAAGAGACCCAGTACTTC
TRBD2	-	TRBJ2-2	TRBV5-1	CASSSQPGLEAGELFF	TGCGCCAGCAGCTCCCAGCCGGGACTAGAAGCCGGGGAGCTGTTTTTT
TRBD1	-	TRBJ1-5	TRBV6-1	CASSKDRSPQSPQHF	TGTGCCAGCAGCAAGGACAGGTCCCCCCAATCGCCCCAGCATTTT
TRBD1	-	TRBJ1-1	TRBV18	CASSHTKNRGATEAFF	TGTGCCAGCTCACACACGAAAAACAGGGGAGCCACTGAAGCTTTCTTT
-	-	TRBJ2-5	TRBV18	CASSPMGAAETQYF	TGTGCCAGCTCACCAATGGGGGCCGCAGAGACCCAGTACTTC